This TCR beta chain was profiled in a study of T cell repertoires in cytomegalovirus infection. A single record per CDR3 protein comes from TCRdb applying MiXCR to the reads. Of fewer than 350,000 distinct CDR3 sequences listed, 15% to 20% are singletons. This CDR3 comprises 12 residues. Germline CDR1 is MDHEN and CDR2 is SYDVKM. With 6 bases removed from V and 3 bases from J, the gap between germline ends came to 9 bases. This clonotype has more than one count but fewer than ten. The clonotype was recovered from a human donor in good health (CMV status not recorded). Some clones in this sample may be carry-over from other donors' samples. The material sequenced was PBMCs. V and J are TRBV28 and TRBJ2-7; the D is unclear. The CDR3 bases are TGTGCCAGCAGCGAGCCGAACTACGAGCAGTACTTC. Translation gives CASSEPNYEQYF.